This passage covers 22 T cell receptor beta chains from one sample sequenced in a study of blood T cell repertoires in COVID-19. Profiling relied on immunoSEQ multiplex PCR, and the TCRdb table lists in-frame clones only, not all of them. This table has fewer than 200,000 clones, roughly four fifths appearing once. The sequencing input was peripheral blood. These receptors all stem from a woman aged 80 or over with acute or convalescent COVID-19.

This rearrangement joins TRBV18 to TRBJ2-4; TRBD2 matches at 9 bases. Per the germline V gene, CDR1 is KGHSH and CDR2 is LQKENI. V shed 6 bases and J 7 bases; nucleotides not matched to a gene: 4. This CDR3 comprises 13 residues. The CDR3 DNA follows: TGTGCCAGCTCCCCGGGACTAGCTAACATTCAGTACTTC. Its protein is CASSPGLANIQYF.

The chain employs TRBV10-3 and TRBJ1-1; D gene unclear. The CDR3 consists of 14 residues. With 0 bases removed from V and 2 bases from J, the gap between germline ends came to 7 bases. Germline V gene lookup returns CDR1 ENHRY and CDR2 SYGVKD. The DNA of the CDR3 is TGTGCCATCAGTGAGTCGAGGGAAAACACTGAAGCTTTCTTT. Translation: CAISESRENTEAFF.

The rearrangement uses TRBV30 and TRBJ2-7; 9 bases are a match to TRBD1. The CDR3 covers 12 residues. Trimming cost V 3 bases and J 6 bases; bases outside gene matches: 3. The germline V gene encodes CDR1 GTSNPN and CDR2 SVGIG (reference sequence). Here the CDR3 DNA reads TGTGCCTGGAGCCGACAGGGGGGCGAGCAGTACTTC. Its protein is CAWSRQGGEQYF.

The chain couples TRBV11-3 to TRBJ2-3; tentatively, D is TRBD1 (6 bases). This CDR3 contains 13 residues. Trimming shortened V by 4 bases and J by 4 bases, and 9 bases separated the two germline ends. Germline CDR1 and CDR2: SGHNT and YENEEA. CDR3 DNA: TGTGCCAGCAGCTCTACAGGGTCAGATACGCAGTATTTT. This gives the protein CASSSTGSDTQYF.

This clone was counted only a few times. J is TRBJ2-7 and V is TRBV7-9; 9 bases agree with TRBD1. Losses at the gene ends were 4 bases for V and 5 bases for J; bases not matched to a gene: 6. Germline assignment: CDR1 SEHNR and CDR2 FQNEAQ (reference sequence). CDR3 length equals 14 residues. In DNA, the CDR3 is TGTGCCAGCAGCTCGGACAGGGGAAGCAACGAGCAGTACTTC. This encodes CASSSDRGSNEQYF.

This clone was picked up a small number of times. The V gene is TRBV4-1, the J gene TRBJ2-1; 9 positions match TRBD2. The trim removed 4 bases at V and 7 bases at J, leaving 8 bases unmatched. CDR1 and CDR2 from the germline V gene are MGHRA and YSYEKL. This CDR3 is 15 amino acids long. CDR3 sequence reads: CASSLRSGRMNEQFF. The CDR3 DNA sequence: TGCGCCAGCAGCCTCCGGAGCGGGAGGATGAATGAGCAGTTCTTC.

This clone has a count of ten or more. The chain is built from TRBV12-3 or TRBV12-4 and TRBJ2-2; 10 bases align to TRBD1. V lost 8 bases and J lost 7; bases outside the gene matches: 4. The CDR3 spans 13 residues. DNA for the CDR3: TGTGCCAGCGAGACAGGGGGCGGCGGGGAGCTGTTTTTT. The encoded protein is CASETGGGGELFF.

The rearrangement joins TRBV4-1 to TRBJ2-1, with no clear D. This CDR3 is 15 amino acids long. Between the trimmed V and J ends, which lost 1 base and 4 bases, there was a span of 11 bases. CDR1 and CDR2 from the germline V gene are MGHRA and YSYEKL. The CDR3 DNA is TGCGCCAGCAGCCAAGTAGCTTCAGCGTACAATGAGCAGTTCTTC. Protein sequence: CASSQVASAYNEQFF.

The CDR3 region has the DNA TGTGCCAGCACCCCAGGGCAGGGCTACACCTTC. This codes for CASTPGQGYTF. The chain recombines TRBV2 with TRBJ1-2, with D tentatively TRBD1 (5 bases). The CDR3 consists of 11 residues. CDR1 is SNHLY and CDR2 is FYNNEI in the germline V gene. V gave up 7 bases and J gave up 8 bases, with 11 bases separating them.

This clone showed up just a few times. For the CDR3, the DNA is TGTGCCAGCGGGCCCTCACCGGGACAGGGTCTACCCAAAAACATTCAGTACTTC. It specifies CASGPSPGQGLPKNIQYF. The chain couples TRBV2 to TRBJ2-4; 9 positions agree with TRBD1. Germline CDR1 reads SNHLY; CDR2 reads FYNNEI. V lost 8 bases to trimming and J lost 2 bases; unmatched junction nucleotides: 16. The CDR3 is 18 amino acids.

The V call is TRBV10-3, the J call TRBJ1-1, with unresolved D. Germline CDR1 reads ENHRY; CDR2 reads SYGVKD. Trimming stripped 8 bases from V and 3 bases from J, with 13 bases between. This CDR3 has 13 residues. The CDR3, as DNA: TGTGCCATCCGCCGGGGAGTTTACACTGAAGCTTTCTTT. Its protein product is CAIRRGVYTEAFF.

The chain carries TRBV2 and TRBJ2-7; D is uncertain. Germline V gene lookup returns CDR1 SNHLY and CDR2 FYNNEI. V was shortened by 7 bases and J by 4 bases, with 8 bases between the two germline ends. This CDR3 spans 11 amino acids. CDR3 in DNA: TGTGCCAGCACCCCTTATTACGAGCAGTACTTC. This encodes CASTPYYEQYF.

This sequence joins TRBV30 and TRBJ1-2; a possible D gene is TRBD1 (6 bases). V was trimmed by 2 bases and J by 0 bases, leaving 13 bases between them. Germline-derived CDR1 and CDR2 are GTSNPN and SVGIG (reference sequence). The CDR3 covers 15 residues. CDR3 residues: CAWSMETGPNYGYTF. In DNA, the CDR3 is TGTGCCTGGAGTATGGAGACAGGACCTAACTATGGCTACACCTTC.

The gene calls are TRBV10-3 and TRBJ2-7; 8 nucleotides agree with TRBD1. CDR1 is ENHRY and CDR2 is SYGVKD in the germline V gene. The V segment lost 2 bases and the J segment 1 base; nucleotides outside the gene matches: 4. The CDR3 has 15 amino acids. CDR3 loop: CAISEVRGLSYEQYF. The CDR3 DNA reads as TGTGCCATCAGTGAGGTCAGGGGGCTTTCCTACGAGCAGTACTTC.

CDR3 in amino acids: CASSLDKGRGNTGELFF. The CDR3 coding sequence is TGTGCCAGCAGCTTAGATAAGGGCAGGGGTAACACCGGGGAGCTGTTTTTT. V usage is TRBV11-3 and J usage is TRBJ2-2; tentatively, D is TRBD1 (6 bases). Trimming removed 0 bases at V and 2 bases at J, with 13 bases between. The CDR3 is 17 residues long. Germline lookup yields CDR1 SGHNT and CDR2 YENEEA.

This clone showed up just once. This chain links TRBV30 with TRBJ2-3; 10 bases fit TRBD2. The CDR3 has 16 amino acids. V dropped 0 bases and J dropped 2; count of bases not matched to a gene: 5. The germline CDR1 and CDR2 sequences are GTSNPN and SVGIG (reference sequence). The CDR3 region has the DNA TGTGCCTGGAGTGTGGGTAGCGGGAGGCTCACAGATACGCAGTATTTT. This translates into CAWSVGSGRLTDTQYF.

This chain links TRBV7-2 with TRBJ1-1; 7 bases line up with TRBD1. CDR3 length: 13 residues. Losses at the gene ends were 4 bases for V and 4 bases for J; bases not matched to a gene: 3. The germline V gene encodes CDR1 SGHTA and CDR2 FQGNSA. In DNA, the CDR3 is TGTGCCAGCAGCTGGGGACAGTTCACTGAAGCTTTCTTT. It codes for CASSWGQFTEAFF.

This rearrangement joins TRBV5-4 to TRBJ2-3; D uncertain. Germline V gene data show CDR1 as SGHNT and CDR2 as YYREEE (reference sequence). V lost 1 base and J 0 bases, leaving 12 bases between the germline ends. The CDR3 has 16 amino acids. CDR3 DNA: TGTGCCAGCAGCTTGACGGAATCGACTAGCACAGATACGCAGTATTTT. This gives the protein CASSLTESTSTDTQYF.

The chain couples TRBV6-1 to TRBJ1-2; a possible D gene is TRBD1 (5 bases). In germline, CDR1 is MNHNS, CDR2 SASEGT. CDR3 length equals 14 residues. Trimming stripped 0 bases from V and 4 bases from J, with 9 bases between. This CDR3 reads CASSEAGAAYGYTF. DNA for the CDR3: TGTGCCAGCAGTGAAGCTGGGGCAGCCTATGGCTACACCTTC.

The chain links TRBV10-1 to TRBJ1-3; weak D call: TRBD1 (6 bases). The CDR3 is 15 residues long. Germline V gene lookup returns CDR1 WNHNN and CDR2 SYGVQD (reference sequence). Trimming stripped 6 bases from V and 0 bases from J, with 12 bases between. For the CDR3, the DNA is TGCGCCAGCAGACCTGACAGGAGCTCTGGAAACACCATATATTTT. The encoded protein is CASRPDRSSGNTIYF.

The CDR3 is CASSPGHSGNTIYF. As DNA, the CDR3 is TGTGCCAGCAGTCCTGGCCACTCTGGAAACACCATATATTTT. V is TRBV6-5 and J is TRBJ1-3; no reliable D call. Germline assignment: CDR1 MNHEY and CDR2 SVGAGI. V lost 5 bases and J 0 bases, leaving 8 bases between the germline ends. This CDR3 spans 14 amino acids.

The chain recombines TRBV18 with TRBJ1-2; 12 positions match TRBD1. Germline values: CDR1 KGHSH, CDR2 LQKENI. Germline trimming cut 3 bases from V and 4 bases from J; bases unmatched to any gene: 9. CDR3 length: 17 amino acids. This chain's CDR3 is CASSPPGTGGGGYGYTF. DNA for the CDR3: TGTGCCAGCTCACCCCCCGGGACAGGGGGCGGGGGCTATGGCTACACCTTC.